The 9 T cell receptor beta chains presented below share a single source sample, sequenced in a study of T cells in Graves' hyperthyroidism and ophthalmopathy. RNA transcripts yielded amplified TCR beta CDR3 regions. In the first-round RT-PCR of the TCR CDR3, the HTBI primer set was used. A single record per CDR3 protein comes from TCRdb applying MiXCR to the multiplex PCR reads. The data hold over 500,000 distinct CDR3 sequences, with under 20% observed a single time. Sequencing was carried out using blood. The source of these receptors is a woman younger than 35 with Graves' ophthalmopathy.

The sample holds a few counts of this clonotype. The chain carries TRBV6-1 and TRBJ2-5, with 14 bases identical to TRBD2. Germline V gene data show CDR1 as MNHNS and CDR2 as SASEGT. There are 16 residues in the CDR3. V shed 6 bases, J shed 4 bases, and the junction held 7 bases outside the gene matches. For the CDR3, the DNA is TGTGCCAGCAGGACTAGCGGGGGGGGCGGGGGAGAGACCCAGTACTTC. Translation: CASRTSGGGGGETQYF.

The chain couples TRBV6-2 or TRBV6-3 to TRBJ2-1; no reliable D call. Trimming removed 7 bases from V and 0 bases from J, with 13 bases in between. Germline lookup yields CDR1 MNHEY and CDR2 SVGEGT. The length of the CDR3 is 15 residues. In DNA, the CDR3 is TGTGCCAGCACCGAACAAGGCCTCTCCTACAATGAGCAGTTCTTC. Translating it yields CASTEQGLSYNEQFF.

The gene calls are TRBV5-4 and TRBJ1-4; D may be TRBD1 (5 bases). This CDR3 is built from 15 residues. V lost 0 bases and J 6 bases, leaving 12 bases between the germline ends. The germline gives CDR1 SGHNT, CDR2 YYREEE (reference sequence). CDR3 DNA sequence: TGTGCCAGCAGCTTGGACGGGGGAGTGGATGAAAAACTGTTTTTT. Translating gives CASSLDGGVDEKLFF.

This clonotype occurred a few times. V gene TRBV5-5 combines with J gene TRBJ1-1; the D is unclear. The CDR3 totals 14 residues. The V gene lost 4 bases and the J gene lost 1 base, with 11 bases spanning the gap. Germline lookup yields CDR1 SGHKS and CDR2 YYEKEE (reference sequence). Here the CDR3 DNA reads TGTGCCAGCAGCCACGGACGGGAGAACACTGAAGCTTTCTTT. Protein: CASSHGRENTEAFF. The whole variable domain, filled in from reference TRBV5-5 and TRBJ1-1, reads DAGVTQSPTHLIKTRGQQVTLRCSPISGHKSVSWYQQVLGQGPQFIFQYYEKEERGRGNFPDRFSARQFPNYSSELNVNALLLGDSALYLCASSHGRENTEAFFGQGTRLTVV.

This clonotype was detected ten times or more. The chain combines TRBV12-3 or TRBV12-4 with TRBJ1-2; D is perhaps TRBD1 (5 bases). The CDR3 is 15 amino acids. V was trimmed by 3 bases and J by 6 bases, leaving 17 bases between them. The CDR3 is CASSLQVRAGNGYTF. The CDR3, as DNA: TGTGCCAGCAGTTTGCAGGTTAGGGCAGGGAATGGCTACACCTTC.

This chain joins TRBV12-3 or TRBV12-4 and TRBJ2-1, with a possible D match to TRBD2 (5 bases). Trimming shortened V by 7 bases and J by 2 bases, and 21 bases separated the two germline ends. There are 17 residues in the CDR3. CDR3 coding DNA: TGTGCCAGCACCGACTTAGTCGCGGGCGCCCCCTACAATGAGCAGTTCTTC. This translates into CASTDLVAGAPYNEQFF.

This clonotype was counted between two and nine times. The chain uses TRBV27 and TRBJ1-6; no clear D. In germline, CDR1 is MNHEY, CDR2 SMNVEV (reference sequence). V gave up 2 bases and J gave up 9 bases, with 8 bases separating them. The CDR3 runs 13 residues. CDR3 sequence reads: CASSLGPISPLHF. The CDR3 nucleotides are TGTGCCAGCAGTTTAGGTCCCATTTCACCCCTCCACTTT.

This clonotype was found many times. V gene TRBV7-9 combines with J gene TRBJ2-4; D remains ambiguous. This CDR3 comprises 13 residues. CDR1 and CDR2 from the germline V gene are SEHNR and FQNEAQ (reference sequence). V shed 7 bases and J shed 5 bases, with 12 bases lying between them. The CDR3 nucleotides are TGTGCCAGCACCTGGACGGAAGAAAACATTCAGTACTTC. It is translated as CASTWTEENIQYF.

This clonotype was seen ten or more times. The chain links TRBV7-2 to TRBJ1-1, with D uncertain. The V gene lost 5 bases and the J gene lost 8 bases, with 15 bases spanning the gap. CDR1 SGHTA and CDR2 FQGNSA come from the germline V gene. The CDR3 sequence is 13 residues long. The CDR3: CASSTLLGPEAFF. The CDR3 bases are TGTGCCAGCAGCACTCTCTTAGGACCAGAAGCTTTCTTT.